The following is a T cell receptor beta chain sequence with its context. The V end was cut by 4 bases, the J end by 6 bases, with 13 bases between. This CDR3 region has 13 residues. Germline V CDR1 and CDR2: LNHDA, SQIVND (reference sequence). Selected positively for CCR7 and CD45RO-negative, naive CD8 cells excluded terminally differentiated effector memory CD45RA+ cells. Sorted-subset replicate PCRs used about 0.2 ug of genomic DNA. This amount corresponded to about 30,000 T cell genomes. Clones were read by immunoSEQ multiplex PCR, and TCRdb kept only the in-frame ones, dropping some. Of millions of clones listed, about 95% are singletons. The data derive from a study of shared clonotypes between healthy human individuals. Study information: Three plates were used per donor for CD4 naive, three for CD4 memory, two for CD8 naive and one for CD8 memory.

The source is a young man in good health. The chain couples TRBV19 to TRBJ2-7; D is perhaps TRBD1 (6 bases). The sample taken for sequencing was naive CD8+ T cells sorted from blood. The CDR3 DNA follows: TGTGCCAGTAGTACGGCAGGGGATGCCGAGCAGTACTTC. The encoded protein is CASSTAGDAEQYF.